This entry is about one T cell receptor beta chain. The CDR3 has 15 residues. CDR1 SGHAT and CDR2 FQNNGV come from the germline V gene. V shed 4 bases, J shed 8 bases, and the junction held 5 bases outside the gene matches. Produced via immunoSEQ multiplex PCR; TCRdb's table is partial and in-frame only. The sample yields roughly 140,000 clones, roughly 84% seen once. Participants were placed into cohorts based on the clinical history they reported. The data were taken from a study of blood T cell repertoires in COVID-19. The overall study: There were acute and convalescent COVID-19 samples, and they came from the United States, Italy and Spain.

The TCR sequence derives from a woman in her forties or fifties who had been exposed to COVID-19. The chain has TRBV11-2 and TRBJ1-4; 12 bases match TRBD1. What was sequenced was PBMCs or T cells enriched from blood (not recorded which). DNA of the CDR3: TGTGCCAGCAGCTCGGGGGGACAGGGGGCAGAAAAACTGTTTTTT. This encodes CASSSGGQGAEKLFF.